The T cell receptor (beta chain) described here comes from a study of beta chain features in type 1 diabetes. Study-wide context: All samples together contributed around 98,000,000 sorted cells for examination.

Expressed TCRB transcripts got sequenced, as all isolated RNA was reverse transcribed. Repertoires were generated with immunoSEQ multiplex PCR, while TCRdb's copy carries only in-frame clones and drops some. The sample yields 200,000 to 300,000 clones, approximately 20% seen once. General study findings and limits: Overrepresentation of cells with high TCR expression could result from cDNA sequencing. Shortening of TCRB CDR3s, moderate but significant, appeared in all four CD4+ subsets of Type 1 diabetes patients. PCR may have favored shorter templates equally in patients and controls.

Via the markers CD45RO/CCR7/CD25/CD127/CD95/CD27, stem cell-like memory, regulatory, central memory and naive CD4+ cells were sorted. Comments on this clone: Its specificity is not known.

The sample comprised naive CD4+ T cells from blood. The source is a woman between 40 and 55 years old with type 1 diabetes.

The CDR3, as DNA: TGTGCCAGCAGCGCGGACAGGGGAGGGGAAAAACTGTTTTTT. This codes for CASSADRGGEKLFF. The chain recombines TRBV7-2 with TRBJ1-4, with TRBD1 matching over 9 bases. The CDR3 is 14 amino acids. V lost 5 bases and J lost 8; bases outside the gene matches: 6. Germline CDR1 is SGHTA and CDR2 is FQGNSA.